The next 7 T cell receptor beta chains were all read from a single sample in a study of shared clonotypes between healthy human individuals. Repertoires were generated with immunoSEQ multiplex PCR, while TCRdb's copy carries only in-frame clones and drops some. The sample consists of 2 million to 3 million clones, just over 90% of them appearing once. Sequencing input: naive CD4+ T cells sorted from blood. Subset given: CD45RA+ positively selected. Receptor source: a man aged 18 to 35 in good health.

J is TRBJ2-2 and V is TRBV6-5, with a weak D call TRBD2 (6 bases). V lost 9 bases and J 0 bases, leaving 8 bases between the germline ends. Germline V gene lookup returns CDR1 MNHEY and CDR2 SVGAGI. This CDR3 spans 13 amino acids. In DNA, the CDR3 is TGTGCCAGTCGACTAGCGAACACCGGGGAGCTGTTTTTT. It yields the protein CASRLANTGELFF.

V is TRBV5-1 and J is TRBJ2-7, with 8 bases lining up with TRBD2. Trimming cost V 4 bases and J 4 bases; bases outside gene matches: 10. CDR1 is SGHRS, CDR2 YFSETQ, per germline. This CDR3 spans 15 amino acids. CDR3 nucleotides: TGCGCCAGCAGCCCCCTCTCGGGGGGGCATTACGAGCAGTACTTC. This encodes CASSPLSGGHYEQYF.

The genes are TRBV29-1 and TRBJ1-1; D not certain. V was shortened by 4 bases and J by 0 bases, with 6 bases between the two germline ends. Looked up from germline, CDR1 is SQVTM and CDR2 is ANQGSEA. This CDR3 contains 12 residues. CDR3 DNA sequence: TGCAGCGTTGGCGAGATGAACACTGAAGCTTTCTTT. Its translation is CSVGEMNTEAFF.

The V call is TRBV5-4, the J call TRBJ2-5, with D possibly matching TRBD1 (6 bases). The CDR3 spans 14 residues. V was pared by 4 bases and J by 7 bases, with 17 bases between. Germline V gene sequence: CDR1 SGHNT, CDR2 YYREEE (reference sequence). The CDR3 nucleotides are TGTGCCAGCAGCCCAGCTACAGGGTCGGGGACCCAGTACTTC. It specifies CASSPATGSGTQYF.

CDR3 region: CASSEAGLAWNEQFF. The DNA for the CDR3 is TGTGCCAGCAGTGAAGCGGGACTAGCGTGGAATGAGCAGTTCTTC. The chain uses TRBV6-1 and TRBJ2-1, with 10 nucleotides matching TRBD2. The germline gives CDR1 MNHNS, CDR2 SASEGT. The CDR3 has 15 residues. V was pared by 0 bases and J by 7 bases, with 3 bases of the junction left unmatched.

The chain couples TRBV27 to TRBJ2-2, with 9 bases fitting TRBD1. Germline V gene lookup returns CDR1 MNHEY and CDR2 SMNVEV (reference sequence). The V gene end was trimmed by 4 bases and the J gene end by 3 bases; junction bases not matched to a gene: 3. The CDR3 contains 15 residues. The CDR3 nucleotides read TGTGCCAGCAGTTACCGGGACAGGGACACCGGGGAGCTGTTTTTT. Encoded protein: CASSYRDRDTGELFF.

The J gene is TRBJ2-7, the V gene TRBV11-2, with TRBD2 identical over 9 bases. Germline V gives CDR1 SGHAT, CDR2 FQNNGV. The CDR3 is 15 amino acids. J was trimmed by 3 bases and V by 1 base; bases with no gene match: 4. This CDR3 is CASSLVASGNYEQYF. CDR3 bases: TGTGCCAGCAGCTTAGTGGCTAGCGGGAACTACGAGCAGTACTTC.